Listed here are 17 T cell receptor beta chains from one sample, sequenced in a study of cytomegalovirus exposure and HLA in healthy donors. The primer mix had 60 Vbeta and 13 Jbeta primers. Sequenced by immunoSEQ multiplex PCR; TCRdb stores in-frame clones only, minus some. The sample includes around 200,000 clones, 82% of them seen just once. The sequenced sample consisted of PBMCs. These TCRs come from a woman aged 18-29 years in good health and CMV-seronegative.

The chain recombines TRBV2 with TRBJ2-5; 7 bases align to TRBD1. Germline V gene sequence: CDR1 SNHLY, CDR2 FYNNEI. The CDR3 is 13 residues long. The trim removed 6 bases at V and 5 bases at J, leaving 6 bases unmatched. The CDR3 nucleotides are TGTGCCAGCAGCCAAACAGGGGTTGAGACCCAGTACTTC. The encoded protein is CASSQTGVETQYF.

This clone was recorded once. The chain links TRBV5-4 to TRBJ1-1, with 7 bases fitting TRBD1. The V gene's germline CDR1 is SGHNT and CDR2 YYREEE (reference sequence). J was trimmed by 1 base and V by 3 bases; bases with no gene match: 3. The CDR3 sequence is 14 residues long. In DNA form, the CDR3 reads TGTGCCAGCAGCTCCAGGGGGGAGAACACTGAAGCTTTCTTT. Protein product: CASSSRGENTEAFF.

The rearrangement links TRBV28 to TRBJ2-3; 9 bases match TRBD2. The CDR3 consists of 16 residues. Unmatched junction bases numbered 10, after V lost 7 bases and J lost 2 bases. Germline lookup yields CDR1 MDHEN and CDR2 SYDVKM. CDR3 amino acids: CASNQLAGTYTDTQYF. The CDR3 DNA reads as TGTGCCAGCAACCAGCTAGCGGGAACATACACAGATACGCAGTATTTT.

The chain is built from TRBV18 and TRBJ2-7, with a possible D match to TRBD1 (5 bases). Germline V lookup: CDR1 KGHSH, CDR2 LQKENI. V was trimmed by 2 bases and J by 4 bases, leaving 12 bases between them. The CDR3 consists of 14 residues. CDR3 sequence (DNA): TGTGCCAGCTCACCATCGACAGACCCATACGAGCAGTACTTC. Translating it yields CASSPSTDPYEQYF.

The rearrangement links TRBV5-1 to TRBJ2-5; perhaps TRBD2 as D (5 bases). The CDR3 covers 14 residues. Germline assignment: CDR1 SGHRS and CDR2 YFSETQ. Trimming shortened V by 3 bases and J by 0 bases, and 9 bases separated the two germline ends. The CDR3 DNA is TGCGCCAGCAGCTACGGACTTAACCAAGAGACCCAGTACTTC. Protein product: CASSYGLNQETQYF.

The table lists this clone with a few counts. This sequence joins TRBV7-3 and TRBJ1-1, with 9 bases lining up with TRBD1. This CDR3 is built from 15 residues. Trimming removed 6 bases from V and 4 bases from J; junction bases left unmatched: 9. From germline, CDR1 is SGHTA and CDR2 FQGTGA. CDR3 bases: TGTGCCAGCAGGCTAACAGGGGGCCGGGGCACTGAAGCTTTCTTT. Amino acid sequence: CASRLTGGRGTEAFF.

The V gene is TRBV7-9, the J gene TRBJ1-1; TRBD1 might be the D (6 bases). There are 11 residues in the CDR3. The germline gives CDR1 SEHNR, CDR2 FQNEAQ (reference sequence). Trimming shortened V by 7 bases and J by 4 bases, and 7 bases separated the two germline ends. CDR3 nucleotide sequence: TGTGCCAGCAACAGGGTCACTGAAGCTTTCTTT. This encodes CASNRVTEAFF.

V and J are TRBV18 and TRBJ1-6; 7 positions agree with TRBD1. In germline, CDR1 is KGHSH, CDR2 LQKENI. The CDR3 is 15 amino acids. Trimming cost V 3 bases and J 10 bases; bases outside gene matches: 9. The CDR3 loop is CASSPRQGEGSPLHF. The CDR3 DNA reads as TGTGCCAGCTCACCGAGGCAGGGGGAAGGGTCACCCCTCCACTTT.

CDR3 nucleotides: TGCAGCGTTGAAGATTTCCAGGGAGATACGCAGTATTTT. Residues: CSVEDFQGDTQYF. The chain uses TRBV29-1 and TRBJ2-3; possibly TRBD1 for D (5 bases). Germline lookup yields CDR1 SQVTM and CDR2 ANQGSEA. The CDR3 is made up of 13 amino acids. Trimming took off 0 bases at V and 5 bases at J, with 9 bases between the two ends.

The chain carries TRBV6-5 and TRBJ1-1, with no clear D. The CDR3 runs 14 residues. V lost 1 base and J lost 1, with 7 bases in between. Germline-derived CDR1 and CDR2 are MNHEY and SVGAGI. This CDR3 reads CASSYFGENTEAFF. The CDR3 DNA follows: TGTGCCAGCAGTTACTTCGGAGAGAACACTGAAGCTTTCTTT.

CDR3 coding DNA: TGTGCCAGCAGCTCCCGGGAAGAGACCCAGTACTTC. This sequence encodes CASSSREETQYF. The genes are TRBV11-1 and TRBJ2-5; D remains ambiguous. Germline lookup yields CDR1 SGHAT and CDR2 FQDESV (reference sequence). The CDR3 is 12 amino acids. With 4 bases removed from V and 3 bases from J, the gap between germline ends came to 6 bases.

The chain employs TRBV27 and TRBJ1-1; tentative D call: TRBD1 (6 bases). From germline, CDR1 is MNHEY and CDR2 SMNVEV (reference sequence). CDR3 size: 15 residues. Trimming shortened V by 5 bases and J by 2 bases, and 15 bases separated the two germline ends. DNA of the CDR3: TGTGCCAGCAGTCCCCCCGGGGGGCATAACACTGAAGCTTTCTTT. It translates to CASSPPGGHNTEAFF.

The chain is built from TRBV28 and TRBJ1-1; D might be TRBD1 (6 bases). CDR3 length equals 17 residues. V shed 7 bases and J shed 1 base, with 22 bases lying between them. The germline gives CDR1 MDHEN, CDR2 SYDVKM. CDR3 residues: CASISGGEGGGNTEAFF. Here the CDR3 DNA reads TGTGCCAGCATTTCTGGCGGGGAGGGGGGAGGGAACACTGAAGCTTTCTTT.

V is TRBV6-5 and J is TRBJ2-5; 7 bases are a match to TRBD2. The CDR3 runs to 13 residues. V shed 5 bases, J shed 9 bases, and the junction held 9 bases outside the gene matches. Germline V lookup: CDR1 MNHEY, CDR2 SVGAGI. CDR3 region: CASSAGDGPAQYF. The DNA of the CDR3 is TGTGCCAGCAGTGCGGGAGACGGGCCGGCCCAGTACTTC.

The rearrangement joins TRBV7-9 to TRBJ2-3; the match to TRBD2 covers 12 bases. The germline CDR1 and CDR2 sequences are SEHNR and FQNEAQ (reference sequence). J gave up 2 bases and V 2 bases, and 5 bases lay outside the gene matches. The CDR3 is 17 residues long. As DNA, the CDR3 is TGTGCCAGCAGCTTATTTCTAGCGGGGGGGATCACAGATACGCAGTATTTT. This encodes CASSLFLAGGITDTQYF.

V and J are TRBV2 and TRBJ2-7; the match to TRBD1 covers 8 bases. This CDR3 has 16 amino acids. Unmatched junction bases numbered 10, after V lost 0 bases and J lost 6 bases. Germline loops: CDR1 SNHLY, CDR2 FYNNEI. The CDR3 reads CASSEARTGILVEQYF. The CDR3 region has the DNA TGTGCCAGCAGTGAAGCCCGGACAGGGATACTAGTCGAGCAGTACTTC.

The chain has TRBV27 and TRBJ1-2; D ambiguous. Germline V gene sequence: CDR1 MNHEY, CDR2 SMNVEV (reference sequence). The CDR3 has 12 residues. V was clipped by 9 bases and J by 8 bases, with 16 bases between them. CDR3 nucleotide sequence: TGTGCCAGAGGTGTACCGGGGAACGGCTACACCTTC. This translates into CARGVPGNGYTF.